This TCR beta chain stems from a study of CD8+CD57+ T cells in acquired aplastic anemia. Investigators profiled TCR beta VDJ and CDR3 from genomic DNA template. TCRdb ran MiXCR on the reads and lists one entry per CDR3 protein. The sample has approximately 170,000 distinct CDR3 sequences; roughly half are singletons. Study outcomes and limitations: For CD8+ Simpson's diversity, patients and controls showed no significant difference.

This clonotype was detected once. Its antigen is unidentified. This CDR3 is 15 amino acids long. V lost 7 bases and J lost 7; bases outside the gene matches: 8. Per germline, CDR1 SEHNR and CDR2 FQNEAQ (reference sequence). The chain carries TRBV7-9 and TRBJ2-1, with TRBD2 identical over 12 bases. Sequenced sample: sorted CD4+, CD8+, or CD8+CD57+ T cells (not recorded which) from PBMCs. The sequence came from a human donor in good health, serving as a control. This CDR3 reads CASTQLAGGPNEQFF. CDR3 coding DNA: TGTGCCAGCACTCAACTAGCGGGGGGCCCGAATGAGCAGTTCTTC.